This TCR beta chain is from a study of CD8+ T cells in alopecia areata. Extracted RNA was reverse transcribed, and the resulting cDNA served as sequencing template. Method: immunoSEQ multiplex PCR; TCRdb's copy keeps in-frame clones and lacks some. This sample yields approximately 180,000 clones, of which less than 70% are seen a single time; less than 14% belongs to the top ten. CDR1 is SGHDN and CDR2 is FVKESK in the germline V gene. The CDR3 has 14 amino acids. V was trimmed by 5 bases and J by 2 bases, leaving 9 bases between them. In regard to this clone: Its target is unknown.

Study-wide results and caveats: Expanded CD8+ clones among the top 100, as well as scalp clonality, were significantly decreased by tofacitinib.

Stated treatment: oral pan-JAK inhibitor, 5-10 mg twice daily. Investigators sorted PBMCs to obtain both CD4+ and CD8+ T cells. The sequencing here drew on CD8+ T cells sorted from blood, taken at week 24, from a patient treated with tofacitinib. The rearrangement uses TRBV14 and TRBJ2-2; maybe TRBD1 (6 bases). This sequence originates from a human donor with alopecia areata. The CDR3 DNA is TGTGCCAGCAGCGTACAGGGCAACACCGGGGAGCTGTTTTTT. Translated: CASSVQGNTGELFF.